This T cell receptor (beta chain) was captured in a study of blood T cell repertoires in COVID-19. Study background: COVID-19 samples, acute and convalescent, were from the United States, Italy and Spain.

As processed by the authors: It was from reference gene primer amplification that nucleated cell counts were estimated. Here immunoSEQ multiplex PCR was the method, and the copy in TCRdb shows in-frame clones only, minus some. V and J calls and clone size follow that table, whereas D and trimming were derived from the DNA. The repertoire holds about 52,000 clones, with roughly 87% as singletons. The CDR3 extends over 11 amino acids. Germline CDR1 is SEHNR and CDR2 is FQNEAQ (reference sequence). V lost 6 bases, J lost 7 bases, and 6 bases lay in between. There are a few counts of this clone. The sample comprised peripheral blood. This receptor was taken from a human donor with active COVID-19. The donor label of this sample is uncertain. The chain combines TRBV7-9 with TRBJ2-2, with unresolved D. The CDR3 protein is CASSHSGELFF. CDR3 DNA: TGTGCCAGCAGTCACAGCGGGGAGCTGTTTTTT.